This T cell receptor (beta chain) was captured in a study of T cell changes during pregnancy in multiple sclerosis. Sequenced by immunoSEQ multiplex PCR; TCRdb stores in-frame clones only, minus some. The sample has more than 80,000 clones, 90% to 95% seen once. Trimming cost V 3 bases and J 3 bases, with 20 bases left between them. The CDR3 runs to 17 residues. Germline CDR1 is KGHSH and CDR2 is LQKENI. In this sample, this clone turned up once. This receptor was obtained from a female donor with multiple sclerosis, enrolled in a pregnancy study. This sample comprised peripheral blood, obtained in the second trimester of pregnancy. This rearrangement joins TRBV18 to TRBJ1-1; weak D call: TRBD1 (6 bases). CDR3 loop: CASSPLRLGQGHTEAFF. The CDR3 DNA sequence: TGTGCCAGCTCACCTCTTCGACTCGGTCAGGGGCACACTGAAGCTTTCTTT.